This TCR beta chain was recorded in a study of regulatory T cells in long-lasting Graves disease. From germline, CDR1 is SEHNR and CDR2 FQNEAQ (reference sequence). Trimming stripped 2 bases from V and 1 base from J, with 9 bases between. CDR3 size: 15 residues. In this sample, this clonotype turned up a few times. Libraries of TCR beta came from iRepertoire HTBI primers plus Arm-PCR of CDR3 regions. One entry per CDR3 protein results from TCRdb running MiXCR on the multiplex PCR reads. Here the sample spans about 660,000 distinct CDR3 sequences, about 32% being singletons. The time point: persistent/refractory GD, antithyroid drugs over 5 years with positive TRAb. Preparation of the TCR library used RNA extracted from PBMCs.

This chain uses TRBV7-9 with TRBJ2-4; a weak D match, TRBD2 (5 bases). This receptor was taken from a female donor with Graves disease. Source: peripheral blood mononuclear cells (PBMCs), taken when the disease was refractory, from a patient treated with antithyroid drugs. The CDR3 DNA reads TGTGCCAGCAGCTTATATCGCGGGGCCAAAAACATTCAGTACTTC. Protein sequence: CASSLYRGAKNIQYF.